The rows below give T cell receptor beta chains drawn from one sample of a study of beta chain features in type 1 diabetes. The table came from immunoSEQ multiplex PCR; TCRdb's copy has only in-frame clones and leaves some out. The profile shows 600,000 to 700,000 clones, around 11% of them singletons. Sequencing was carried out using naive CD4+ T cells from blood. The receptor set was obtained from a man under 40 with type 1 diabetes. The CDR3 runs from the conserved cysteine through the conserved F or W. A D gene is named only where the DNA matches it firmly. Rows may omit the clone size; those that give it use once, few, many or a size class.

CDR3: CASGGANTQYF; DNA: TGTGCCAGCGGCGGGGCGAATACGCAGTATTTT; size: few; J: TRBJ2-3; D: -; V: TRBV2
CDR3: CAISESRAPGTDTQYF; DNA: TGTGCCATCAGTGAGTCGAGGGCTCCCGGCACAGATACGCAGTATTTT; size: few; J: TRBJ2-3; D: -; V: TRBV10-3
CDR3: CASSLAPGQGPYEQYF; DNA: TGCGCCAGCAGCTTGGCCCCGGGACAGGGCCCCTACGAGCAGTACTTC; size: -; J: TRBJ2-7; D: TRBD1; V: TRBV5-1
CDR3: CASSRDGDATNEKLFF; DNA: TGCGCCAGCAGCCGGGACGGAGATGCAACTAATGAAAAACTGTTTTTT; size: -; J: TRBJ1-4; D: -; V: TRBV4-3
CDR3: CASSTTGAYEQYF; DNA: TGTGCCAGCAGCACAACAGGGGCTTACGAGCAGTACTTC; size: -; J: TRBJ2-7; D: TRBD1; V: TRBV7-2
CDR3: CASSVEAGVEETQYF; DNA: TGTGCCAGCAGCGTCGAGGCAGGGGTTGAAGAGACCCAGTACTTC; size: few; J: TRBJ2-5; D: -; V: TRBV11-2
CDR3: CASSLGSSTGELFF; DNA: TGTGCCAGCAGTTTAGGCAGCAGCACCGGGGAGCTGTTTTTT; size: few; J: TRBJ2-2; D: -; V: TRBV27
CDR3: CASSPRQNQPQHF; DNA: TGTGCCAGCAGCCCTAGACAGAATCAGCCCCAGCATTTT; size: -; J: TRBJ1-5; D: -; V: TRBV5-6
CDR3: CASGASGGRGKNIQYF; DNA: TGTGCCAGCGGCGCTAGCGGGGGGCGCGGGAAAAACATTCAGTACTTC; size: -; J: TRBJ2-4; D: TRBD2; V: TRBV7-2
CDR3: CSVLPRDRDYEQYF; DNA: TGCAGCGTGCTACCCCGGGACAGGGACTACGAGCAGTACTTC; size: -; J: TRBJ2-7; D: TRBD1; V: TRBV29-1
CDR3: CASQQLDRGYEQYF; DNA: TGTGCCAGCCAACAGTTGGACAGGGGGTACGAGCAGTACTTC; size: -; J: TRBJ2-7; D: TRBD1; V: TRBV2
CDR3: CASSIGTAYQETQYF; DNA: TGTGCCAGTAGTATCGGGACAGCCTACCAAGAGACCCAGTACTTC; size: few; J: TRBJ2-5; D: TRBD1; V: TRBV19